This T cell receptor (beta chain) appears in the sequencing data of a study of shared clonotypes between healthy human individuals. Broader study findings: Sorted-subset sequencing, rarefaction showed, was incomplete despite large depth. Sampling covered nothing but blood. Tissue TCR repertoires likely differ from those found in blood. Estimated richness was generally greater in naive than memory subsets.

With regard to this clone: Its antigen is unidentified.

Naive-designated CD8 cells lacked CD45RO, were positively enriched for CCR7, and omitted terminally differentiated effector memory CD45RA+ cells. Replicate PCRs run on sorted subsets employed approximately 180 ng DNA, 25,000 to 35,000 T cell genomes. Produced via immunoSEQ multiplex PCR; TCRdb's table is partial and in-frame only. The table includes about 820,000 clones, 80% to 95% detected once. Germline CDR1 reads SNHLY; CDR2 reads FYNNEI. This CDR3 spans 11 amino acids. Material for sequencing was naive CD8+ T cells sorted from blood. The gene calls are TRBV2 and TRBJ2-7; D is undetermined. The TCR originated in a man aged 25 to 45 in good health. CDR3: CAIVVNYEQYF. CDR3 nucleotide sequence: TGTGCTATAGTAGTGAACTACGAGCAGTACTTC. Using reference TRBV2 and TRBJ2-7 for the parts outside the CDR3, the full variable domain is EPEVTQTPSHQVTQMGQEVILRCVPISNHLYFYWYRQILGQKVEFLVSFYNNEISEKSEIFDDQFSVERPDGSNFTLKIRSTKLEDSAMYFCAIVVNYEQYFGPGTRLTVT.